This T cell receptor (beta chain) was documented in a study of blood T cell repertoires in COVID-19. At the level of the study: Researchers got acute and convalescent COVID-19 samples from the United States, Italy and Spain. PBMCs, B-cell-depleted T cells, or T cells provided the cDNA or gDNA that made up the material.

As handled by the study authors: How many nucleated cells were present was estimated from reference gene primer amplification. The table came from immunoSEQ multiplex PCR; TCRdb's copy has only in-frame clones and leaves some out. V, J and clone size reflect that table, while D and trimming were determined from the DNA. The sample holds just over 250,000 clones, 88% seen once. This clone was recorded only once. This CDR3 spans 15 amino acids. CDR1 and CDR2 from the germline V gene are SEHNR and FQNEAQ (reference sequence). V was clipped by 3 bases and J by 7 bases; unmatched bases: 6. The material sequenced was peripheral blood. This rearrangement joins TRBV7-9 to TRBJ2-1, with TRBD2 matching 10 bases. This receptor was obtained from a man aged 60-69 years who had recovered from COVID-19. The CDR3 loop reads CASSFQRGGRNEQFF. CDR3 in DNA: TGTGCCAGCAGCTTCCAGCGGGGGGGCCGTAATGAGCAGTTCTTC.